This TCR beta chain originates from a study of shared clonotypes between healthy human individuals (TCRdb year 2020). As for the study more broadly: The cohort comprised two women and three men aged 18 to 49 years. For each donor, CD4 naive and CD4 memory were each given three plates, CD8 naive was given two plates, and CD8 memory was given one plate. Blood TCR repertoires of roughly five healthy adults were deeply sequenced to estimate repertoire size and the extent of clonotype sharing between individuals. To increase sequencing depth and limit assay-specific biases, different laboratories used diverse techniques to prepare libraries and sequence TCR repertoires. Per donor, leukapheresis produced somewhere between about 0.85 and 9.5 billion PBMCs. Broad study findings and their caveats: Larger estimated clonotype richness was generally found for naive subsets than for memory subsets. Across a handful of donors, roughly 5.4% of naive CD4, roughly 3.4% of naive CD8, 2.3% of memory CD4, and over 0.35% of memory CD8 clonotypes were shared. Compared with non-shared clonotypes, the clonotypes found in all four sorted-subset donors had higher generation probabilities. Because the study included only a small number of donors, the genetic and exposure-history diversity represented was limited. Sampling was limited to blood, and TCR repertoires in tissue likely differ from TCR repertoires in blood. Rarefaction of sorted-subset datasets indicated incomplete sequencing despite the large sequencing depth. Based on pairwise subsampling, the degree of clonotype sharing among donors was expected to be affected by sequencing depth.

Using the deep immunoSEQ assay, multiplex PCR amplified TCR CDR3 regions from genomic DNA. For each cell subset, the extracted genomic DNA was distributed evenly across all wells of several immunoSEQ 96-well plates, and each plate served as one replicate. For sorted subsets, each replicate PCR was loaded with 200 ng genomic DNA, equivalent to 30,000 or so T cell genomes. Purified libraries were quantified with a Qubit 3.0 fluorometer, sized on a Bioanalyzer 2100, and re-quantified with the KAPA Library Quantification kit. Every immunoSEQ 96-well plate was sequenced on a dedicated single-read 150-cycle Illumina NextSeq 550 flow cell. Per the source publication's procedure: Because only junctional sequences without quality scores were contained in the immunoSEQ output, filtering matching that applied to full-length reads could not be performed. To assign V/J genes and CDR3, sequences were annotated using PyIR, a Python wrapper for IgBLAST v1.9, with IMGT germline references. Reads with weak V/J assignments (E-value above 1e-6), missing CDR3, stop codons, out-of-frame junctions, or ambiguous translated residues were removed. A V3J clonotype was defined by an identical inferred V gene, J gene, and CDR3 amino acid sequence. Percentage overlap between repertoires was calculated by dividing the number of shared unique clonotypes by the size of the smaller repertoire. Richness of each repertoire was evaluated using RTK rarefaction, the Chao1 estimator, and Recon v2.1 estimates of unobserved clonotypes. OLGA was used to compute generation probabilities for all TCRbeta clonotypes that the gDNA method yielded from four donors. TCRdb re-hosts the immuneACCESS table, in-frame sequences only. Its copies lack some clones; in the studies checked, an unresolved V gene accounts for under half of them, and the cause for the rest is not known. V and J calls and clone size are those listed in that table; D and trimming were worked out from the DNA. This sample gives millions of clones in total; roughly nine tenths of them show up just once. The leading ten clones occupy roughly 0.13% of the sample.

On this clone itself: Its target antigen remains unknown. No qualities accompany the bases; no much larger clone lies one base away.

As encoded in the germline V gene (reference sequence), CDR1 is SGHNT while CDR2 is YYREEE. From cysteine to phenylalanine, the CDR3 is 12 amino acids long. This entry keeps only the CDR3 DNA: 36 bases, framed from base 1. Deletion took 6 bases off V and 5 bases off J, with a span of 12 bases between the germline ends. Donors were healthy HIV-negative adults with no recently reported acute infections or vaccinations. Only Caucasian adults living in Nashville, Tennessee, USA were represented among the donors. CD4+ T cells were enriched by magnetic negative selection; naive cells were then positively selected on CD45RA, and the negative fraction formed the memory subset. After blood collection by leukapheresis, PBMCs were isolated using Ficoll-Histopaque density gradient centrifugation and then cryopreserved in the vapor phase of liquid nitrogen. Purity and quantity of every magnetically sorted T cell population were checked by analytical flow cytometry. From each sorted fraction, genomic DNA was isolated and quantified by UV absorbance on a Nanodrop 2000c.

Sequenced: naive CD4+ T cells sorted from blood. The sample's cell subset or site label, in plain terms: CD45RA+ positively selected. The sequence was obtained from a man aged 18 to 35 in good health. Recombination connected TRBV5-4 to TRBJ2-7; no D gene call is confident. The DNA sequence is TGTGCCAGCAACTCACACGGAGACGAGCAGTACTTC. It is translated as CASNSHGDEQYF.